This TCR beta chain came from a study of CD8 T cells in ankylosing spondylitis. This clonotype has at least ten counts. TCRdb passed the 5' RACE reads through MiXCR, listing each CDR3 protein once. The table records 120,000 or so distinct CDR3 sequences, roughly an eighth of them present only once. The CDR3 runs 13 residues. Trimming pared 4 bases from V and 3 bases from J, leaving 11 bases between. Germline V CDR1 and CDR2: SGHRS, YFSETQ. Sequencing used blood, either unsorted or a sorted T cell fraction (not recorded which). This chain uses TRBV5-1 with TRBJ2-7; the D gene is possibly TRBD1 (6 bases). This clonotype was obtained from a female donor with ankylosing spondylitis or in good health (not recorded which). DNA of the CDR3: TGCGCCAGCAGCGAGGACAGTTACTACGAGCAGTACTTC. Residues: CASSEDSYYEQYF. The variable domain in full, with the rest retrieved from reference TRBV5-1 and TRBJ2-7, is KAGVTQTPRYLIKTRGQQVTLSCSPISGHRSVSWYQQTPGQGLQFLFEYFSETQRNKGNFPGRFSGRQFSNSRSEMNVSTLELGDSALYLCASSEDSYYEQYFGPGTRLTVT.